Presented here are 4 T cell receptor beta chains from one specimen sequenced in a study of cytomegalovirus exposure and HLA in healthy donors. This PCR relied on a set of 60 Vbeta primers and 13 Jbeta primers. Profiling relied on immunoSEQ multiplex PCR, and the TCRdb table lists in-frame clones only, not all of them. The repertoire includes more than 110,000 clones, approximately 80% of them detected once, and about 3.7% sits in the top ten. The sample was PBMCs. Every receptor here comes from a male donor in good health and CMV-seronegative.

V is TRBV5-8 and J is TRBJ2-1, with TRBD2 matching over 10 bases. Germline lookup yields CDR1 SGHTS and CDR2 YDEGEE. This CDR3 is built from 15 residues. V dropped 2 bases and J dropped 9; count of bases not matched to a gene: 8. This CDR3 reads CASSLGSGRNSEQFF. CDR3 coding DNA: TGTGCCAGCAGCTTAGGTAGCGGGAGGAATAGTGAGCAGTTCTTC.

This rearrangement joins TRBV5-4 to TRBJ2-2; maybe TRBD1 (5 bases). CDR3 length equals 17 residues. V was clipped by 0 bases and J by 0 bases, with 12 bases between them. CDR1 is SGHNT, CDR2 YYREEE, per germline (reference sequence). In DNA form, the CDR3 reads TGTGCCAGCAGCTTGGTCGGACATCTCTCGAACACCGGGGAGCTGTTTTTT. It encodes CASSLVGHLSNTGELFF. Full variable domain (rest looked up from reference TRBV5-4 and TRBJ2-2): ETGVTQSPTHLIKTRGQQVTLRCSSQSGHNTVSWYQQALGQGPQFIFQYYREEENGRGNFPPRFSGLQFPNYSSELNVNALELDDSALYLCASSLVGHLSNTGELFFGEGSRLTVL.

In DNA, the CDR3 is TGCGCCAGCAGCTTCCGGGACAGGGGCAATGAGCAGTTCTTC. Its translation: CASSFRDRGNEQFF. This chain links TRBV5-1 with TRBJ2-1, with 10 bases lining up with TRBD1. The length of the CDR3 is 14 residues. The germline V gene encodes CDR1 SGHRS and CDR2 YFSETQ. V was pared by 2 bases and J by 6 bases, with 2 bases of the junction left unmatched.

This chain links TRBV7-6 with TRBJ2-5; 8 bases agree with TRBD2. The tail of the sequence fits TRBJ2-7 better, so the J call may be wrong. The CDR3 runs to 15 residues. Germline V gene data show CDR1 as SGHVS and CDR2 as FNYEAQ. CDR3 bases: TGTGCCAGCAGCCCCTCCGGACTAGCATCCTACGAGCAGTACTTC. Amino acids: CASSPSGLASYEQYF.